These 9 T cell receptor beta chains share one sample of origin, sequenced in a study of vaccination and CD4 T cells after COVID-19. Antigen specificity for these receptors is unknown. With the Oncomine TCR Beta short-read assay, DNA from cultured CD4+ T cells was sequenced. TCRdb used MiXCR to reprocess the PCR reads, holding one entry per CDR3 protein. The table includes 6,200 or so distinct CDR3 sequences, around 68% detected once. This sample's treatment: roughly 10-day PBMC culture with coronavirus spike peptide pools or control peptides (ViraFEST assay). The sample was CD4+ T cells from blood, cultured in vitro. The receptors stem from a human donor who had recovered from COVID-19.

This clonotype was observed a few times. The chain combines TRBV6-5 with TRBJ1-2, with D perhaps TRBD1 (5 bases). V was shortened by 4 bases and J by 6 bases, with 12 bases between the two germline ends. This CDR3 is 13 amino acids long. The germline gives CDR1 MNHEY, CDR2 SVGAGI. In DNA, the CDR3 is TGTGCCAGCAGTTCAATAGGGGATGATGGCTACACCTTC. Encoded protein: CASSSIGDDGYTF.

The rearrangement uses TRBV20-1 and TRBJ1-1; D not certain. The CDR3 loop spans 13 amino acids. V dropped 6 bases and J dropped 7 bases, with 18 bases sitting between them. The germline V gene encodes CDR1 DFQATT and CDR2 SNEGSKA (reference sequence). The CDR3 is CSANAPATGEAFF. CDR3 bases: TGCAGTGCCAACGCCCCTGCTACTGGTGAAGCTTTCTTT.

V gene TRBV4-1 combines with J gene TRBJ1-5, with D tentatively TRBD1 (5 bases). The length of the CDR3 is 16 residues. Germline CDR1 and CDR2: MGHRA and YSYEKL. The V end lost 1 base, the J end lost 4 bases, and 14 bases lay between the germline ends. The CDR3 is CASSQAWTRLNQPQHF. The CDR3 DNA sequence: TGCGCCAGCAGCCAAGCCTGGACAAGACTAAATCAGCCCCAGCATTTT.

The V and J genes are TRBV7-2 and TRBJ2-7; D possibly uses TRBD1 or TRBD2 (5 bases each). This CDR3 is 14 amino acids long. Per the germline V gene, CDR1 is SGHTA and CDR2 is FQGNSA. Trimming removed 8 bases from V and 4 bases from J, with 18 bases in between. The CDR3 DNA sequence: TGTGCCAGCCAACAGGAACGGACTTTTTACGAGCAGTACTTC. It codes for CASQQERTFYEQYF. Together with reference TRBV7-2 and TRBJ2-7, the CDR3 gives the full variable domain: GAGVSQSPSNKVTEKGKDVELRCDPISGHTALYWYRQSLGQGLEFLIYFQGNSAPDKSGLPSDRFSAERTGGSVSTLTIQRTQQEDSAVYLCASQQERTFYEQYFGPGTRLTVT.

The J gene is TRBJ2-1, the V gene TRBV15, with TRBD1 as a possible D gene (5 bases). The CDR3 consists of 17 residues. Germline V gene lookup returns CDR1 LNHNV and CDR2 YYDKDF (reference sequence). Trimming took off 0 bases at V and 4 bases at J, with 16 bases between the two ends. In DNA, the CDR3 is TGTGCCACCAGCAGAGAACTGCCAGGGTTTCGTTACAATGAGCAGTTCTTC. Translation gives CATSRELPGFRYNEQFF. The variable domain in full, completed from reference TRBV15 and TRBJ2-1, reads DAMVIQNPRYQVTQFGKPVTLSCSQTLNHNVMYWYQQKSSQAPKLLFHYYDKDFNNEADTPDNFQSRRPNTSFCFLDIRSPGLGDTAMYLCATSRELPGFRYNEQFFGPGTRLTVL.

The rearrangement links TRBV15 to TRBJ2-5; TRBD2 is a possible D gene (7 bases). Germline loops: CDR1 LNHNV, CDR2 YYDKDF (reference sequence). V was trimmed by 0 bases and J by 5 bases, leaving 16 bases between them. The CDR3 length is 16 residues. The CDR3 sequence: CATSRDQGRGGETQYF. The DNA for the CDR3 is TGTGCCACCAGCAGAGATCAGGGGAGGGGGGGGGAGACCCAGTACTTC.

The chain employs TRBV7-9 and TRBJ1-6, with 12 bases aligning to TRBD1. J lost 8 bases, V lost 2 bases, and 7 bases had no gene match. The germline gives CDR1 SEHNR, CDR2 FQNEAQ (reference sequence). The length of the CDR3 is 17 residues. The DNA for the CDR3 is TGTGCCAGCAGCTTATCCTATGGGACAGGGGGCGATTCACCCCTCCACTTT. It translates to CASSLSYGTGGDSPLHF.

V is TRBV2 and J is TRBJ2-5; 8 nucleotides align to TRBD1. The CDR3 is 13 residues long. With V trimmed by 8 bases and J by 5 bases, 7 bases remained unmatched. In germline, CDR1 is SNHLY, CDR2 FYNNEI. CDR3 bases: TGTGCCAGCGGACCGACAGGGGCGGAGACCCAGTACTTC. Protein: CASGPTGAETQYF.

This clonotype has just a few counts. The V and J genes are TRBV6-1 and TRBJ2-1, with D tentatively TRBD2 (5 bases). The V gene's germline CDR1 is MNHNS and CDR2 SASEGT. This CDR3 is built from 13 residues. The V gene lost 6 bases and the J gene lost 4 bases, with 10 bases spanning the gap. CDR3 coding DNA: TGTGCCAGCAGCAGGACTGATTACAATGAGCAGTTCTTC. It is translated as CASSRTDYNEQFF.